The 10 T cell receptor beta chains below all came from one sample that was sequenced in a study of glioma-infiltrating T cells after dendritic cell vaccination. The protocol was immunoSEQ multiplex PCR, while the TCRdb copy is restricted to in-frame clones and leaves out a portion. The repertoire has roughly 100,000 clones, about four fifths of them found once; the top ten carry 9.5% to 15%. Material: blood, obtained before dendritic cell vaccination. All receptors derive from a human donor with glioblastoma.

This chain uses TRBV1 with TRBJ2-3; TRBD2 is the table's D call and was not checked against the DNA. TRBV1 is described as a pseudogene. The CDR3 sequence is 16 residues long. The CDR3 reads CTSSHGLAGSTDTQYF. In DNA, the CDR3 is TGCACCAGCAGCCATGGACTAGCGGGGAGCACAGATACGCAGTATTTT.

The V gene is TRBV18, the J gene TRBJ2-7, with 7 bases lining up with TRBD1. CDR1 is KGHSH and CDR2 is LQKENI in the germline V gene. CDR3 length equals 16 residues. Losses at the gene ends were 5 bases for V and 2 bases for J; bases not matched to a gene: 12. CDR3 bases: TGTGCCAGCTCAATTACTCCGGGACAGCGGACCTACGAGCAGTACTTC. Encoded protein: CASSITPGQRTYEQYF.

Points on this clone: An end of the junction does not agree with germline; a read error may underlie this. Distinct nucleotide sequences in the sample also encode this CDR3. V gene TRBV27 combines with J gene TRBJ1-1; no clear D gene. Germline-derived CDR1 and CDR2 are MNHEY and SMNVEV (reference sequence). The CDR3 is 14 amino acids. The CDR3 bases are TGTGCCAGCAGTTTAATTGAAGGAGAAGTAGAAGCCTTCTTT. It specifies CASSLIEGEVEAFF.

The rearrangement joins TRBV10-1 to TRBJ2-1, with 9 bases that match TRBD2. Per germline, CDR1 WNHNN and CDR2 SYGVQD (reference sequence). The CDR3 has 14 amino acids. The CDR3 protein is CARRRAGGYNEQFF. In DNA form, the CDR3 reads TGCGCGAGAAGGAGAGCGGGGGGATACAATGAGCAGTTCTTC.

The count of this clone is one. The chain couples TRBV30 to TRBJ2-1; TRBD2 agrees at 8 bases. The CDR3 is 15 residues long. From germline, CDR1 is GTSNPN and CDR2 SVGIG (reference sequence). V lost 0 bases, J lost 4 bases, and 5 bases stayed unmatched. The CDR3 DNA sequence: TGTGCCTGGAGTGTAGGAGCGGGGGAGTACAATGAGCAGTTCTTC. Its protein is CAWSVGAGEYNEQFF.

The chain links TRBV19 to TRBJ1-1; 9 positions match TRBD1. Germline CDR1 reads LNHDA; CDR2 reads SQIVND (reference sequence). Germline trimming cut 4 bases from V and 2 bases from J; bases unmatched to any gene: 2. The CDR3 is made up of 14 amino acids. The chain's CDR3 is CASSKGQGNTEAFF. Written as DNA, the CDR3 is TGTGCCAGTAGTAAGGGACAGGGTAACACTGAAGCTTTCTTT.

The chain has TRBV7-2 and TRBJ2-2; 11 nucleotides align to TRBD2. The CDR3 consists of 16 residues. The germline V gene has CDR1 SGHTA and CDR2 FQGNSA. V lost 7 bases and J lost 5; bases outside the gene matches: 9. The CDR3 DNA follows: TGTGCCAGCACGGGTAGCGGGGGGGTCTATACCGGGGAGCTGTTTTTT. Protein: CASTGSGGVYTGELFF.

Notes on this clone: In the same sample, other DNA sequences code for this CDR3. The chain couples TRBV21-1 to TRBJ1-5; TRBD1 reflects the table's D call only, with no check against the DNA. TRBV21-1 is a known pseudogene. CDR3 length: 16 residues. CDR3 sequence reads: CASPRCTGNVHQPQHF. The CDR3 region has the DNA TGTGCCAGCCCGCGCTGCACAGGGAATGTACATCAGCCCCAGCATTTT.

This clone was counted a single time. The chain is built from TRBV5-4 and TRBJ2-4; D might be TRBD1 (5 bases). With 4 bases removed from V and 2 bases from J, the gap between germline ends came to 10 bases. CDR3 length equals 14 residues. In germline, CDR1 is SGHNT, CDR2 YYREEE (reference sequence). CDR3 in amino acids: CASSQDISKNIQYF. As DNA, the CDR3 is TGTGCCAGCAGCCAGGACATCTCCAAAAACATTCAGTACTTC.

This chain links TRBV11-3 with TRBJ1-2; D not resolved. The length of the CDR3 is 13 residues. CDR1 SGHNT and CDR2 YENEEA come from the germline V gene. The V and J ends lost 5 bases and 2 bases respectively, with 9 bases between them. CDR3 amino acids: CASSPGQNYGYTF. CDR3 in DNA: TGTGCCAGCAGCCCTGGGCAGAACTATGGCTACACCTTC.